A single sample is the source of the 3 T cell receptor beta chains below, sequenced in a study of control samples from healthy donors and cancer patients. Clones were read by immunoSEQ multiplex PCR, and TCRdb kept only the in-frame ones, dropping some. This sample's table reports fewer than 200,000 clones. The sample taken for sequencing was blood. These receptors were taken from a woman in her 30s in good health.

This sequence joins TRBV5-8 and TRBJ1-6; D uncertain. CDR1 is SGHTS, CDR2 YDEGEE, per germline. CDR3 size: 15 residues. Trimming cost V 1 base and J 0 bases, with 5 bases left between them. This chain's CDR3 is CASSLRSSYNSPLHF. CDR3 sequence (DNA): TGTGCCAGCAGCTTGAGGAGCTCCTATAATTCACCCCTCCACTTT.

This chain uses TRBV5-1 with TRBJ2-5, with TRBD2 matching 9 bases. This CDR3 region has 15 residues. Germline loops: CDR1 SGHRS, CDR2 YFSETQ. After removal of 2 bases from V and 5 bases from J, the junction contained 7 bases not matched to a gene. Written as DNA, the CDR3 is TGCGCCAGCAGCTTTCCTAGCGGGGTACCTGAGACCCAGTACTTC. Translated: CASSFPSGVPETQYF.

The genes are TRBV6-2 or TRBV6-3 and TRBJ1-5; D unresolved. This CDR3 is 14 amino acids long. Trimming took 1 base from V and 4 from J, leaving 8 bases between them. The V gene's germline CDR1 is MNHEY and CDR2 SVGEGT. DNA of the CDR3: TGTGCCAGCAGTTACTTTGTTGGAAATCAGCCCCAGCATTTT. Its protein product is CASSYFVGNQPQHF.